The present entry profiles one T cell receptor (beta chain) with its context. Its target antigen remains unknown. No qualities accompany the bases; no much larger clone lies one base away. Inclusive of the bounding cysteine and phenylalanine, the CDR3 is 15 residues long. Just CDR3 DNA is preserved here, 45 bases in frame from base 1. Here V drops 3 bases and J drops 9 bases, and the junction holds 7 bases not matched to any gene. As encoded in the germline V gene, CDR1 is KGHSH while CDR2 is LQKENI. Receptor libraries were prepared by the immunoSEQ multiplex PCR assay. For most patients, genomic DNA was isolated using the Qiagen DNeasy Blood and Tissue Kit and was shipped frozen to Adaptive Biotechnologies for TCR sequencing. High-throughput TCR-beta CDR3 sequencing of genomic DNA from most patients was performed by Adaptive Biotechnologies. The paper's processing steps were these. TCR sequencing data were retrieved from Adaptive's ImmunoSEQ software for 18 patients, whereas a few other patients were processed with MiXCR and VDJtools. To correct CD4 versus CD8 sorting errors, any sequence found in both subsets at a frequency ratio below 5:1 was removed. Because the origin of CDR3 nucleotide sequences shared between donor and recipient could not be assigned, those sequences were removed. To be classed as alloreactive, a clone needed at least 2-fold expansion over unstimulated cells and a minimum CFSE-low frequency of 0.002% (template counts) or 0.001% (read counts). Clones were considered mappable if detected in sequenced pre-transplant spleen, lymph node, or MLR CFSE-low populations of the donor or recipient. The cumulative frequency of alloreactive clones was calculated as a percentage of all sequences, weighted by copy number. TCRdb re-hosts the immuneACCESS table, in-frame sequences only. Its copies lack some clones; in the studies checked, an unresolved V gene accounts for under half of them, and the cause for the rest is not known. That table is the source of V, J and clone size, and D and trimming were worked out from the DNA. Within this sample are 55,000 to 80,000 clones, with 90% of them counted one time only. About 1.7% of the sample is in the top ten clones.

The entry originates in a study of graft-versus-host responses after intestinal transplantation (dated by TCRdb to the early 2020s). About the full investigation: Multivisceral, liver-intestinal, or isolated intestinal transplants were received by the recipients. Every recipient was given anti-thymocyte globulin induction, then maintenance tacrolimus and steroids for 3 to 4 years. Bulk TCR-beta CDR3 sequencing was used to track graft-versus-host and host-versus-graft alloreactive T cell clones in the graft, circulation and bone marrow after intestinal transplantation. Alloreactive clones were identified by sequencing pre-transplant mixed lymphocyte reaction products and comparing them with unstimulated pre-transplant donor and recipient T cells. The cohort enrolled about two dozen intestinal transplant recipients including one retransplant, and a few patients lacking pretransplant specimens were excluded. A peak of at least 4% donor T cells among recipient peripheral blood mononuclear cells was the definition used for donor T cell macrochimerism. Instead of going to the commercial service, samples from a few later patients were sequenced in-house on an Illumina MiSeq and processed with MiXCR.

Summary of the overall study and its limitations: Early after transplant, peak levels of circulating GvH clones were associated with declines in HvG clones. The conclusions were limited by the relatively low number and heterogeneity of the intestinal transplant patients. GvH clones were found in recipient bone marrow, and some of the GvH clones appeared earlier in ileal mucosa or blood, which is consistent with an intestinal mucosal origin. In patients with donor T cell macrochimerism, the allografts had high GvH to HvG T cell clonal ratios.

The time point label on this specimen signifies: cells obtained before transplantation from donor or recipient. CD3+CD4+ and CD3+CD8+ populations were FACS-sorted from unstimulated pre-transplant donor and recipient cells taken from spleen or lymph nodes. The chain was built from TRBV18 and TRBJ2-1, and TRBD2 matches 11 of the central bases. Source: unstimulated CD8+ T cells sorted from spleen or lymph node cells, taken before transplant. This receptor was identified in a human donor who was the organ donor for an intestinal transplant. The CDR3 corresponds to CASSPIAGGPSEQFF. The nucleotide sequence reads as follows: TGTGCCAGCTCACCGATAGCGGGAGGGCCGAGTGAGCAGTTCTTC.